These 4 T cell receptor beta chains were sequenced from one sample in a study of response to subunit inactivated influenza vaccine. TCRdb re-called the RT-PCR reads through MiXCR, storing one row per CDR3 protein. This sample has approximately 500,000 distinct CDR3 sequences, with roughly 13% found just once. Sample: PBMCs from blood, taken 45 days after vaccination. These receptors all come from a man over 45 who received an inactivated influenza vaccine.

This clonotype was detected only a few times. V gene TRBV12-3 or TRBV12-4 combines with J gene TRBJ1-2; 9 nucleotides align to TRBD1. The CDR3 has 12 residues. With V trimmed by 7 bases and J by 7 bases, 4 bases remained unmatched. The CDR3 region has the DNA TGTGCCAGCAATGACAGGGGGACTGGCTACACCTTC. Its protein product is CASNDRGTGYTF.

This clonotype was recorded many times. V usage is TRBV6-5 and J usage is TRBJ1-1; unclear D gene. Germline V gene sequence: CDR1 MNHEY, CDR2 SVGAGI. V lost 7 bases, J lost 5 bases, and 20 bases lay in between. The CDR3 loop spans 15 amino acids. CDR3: CASMFFGRRQTEAFF. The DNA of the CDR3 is TGTGCCAGCATGTTCTTTGGGCGGAGGCAGACTGAAGCTTTCTTT.

DNA for the CDR3: TGCGCCAGCAGTCAGCGGACAGGGGGGCCGTACGAGCAGTACTTC. Translated: CASSQRTGGPYEQYF. This chain joins TRBV4-3 and TRBJ2-7; 10 bases align to TRBD1. V lost 6 bases, J lost 4 bases, and 9 bases stayed unmatched. Germline V lookup: CDR1 LGHNA, CDR2 YSLEER. This CDR3 contains 15 residues.

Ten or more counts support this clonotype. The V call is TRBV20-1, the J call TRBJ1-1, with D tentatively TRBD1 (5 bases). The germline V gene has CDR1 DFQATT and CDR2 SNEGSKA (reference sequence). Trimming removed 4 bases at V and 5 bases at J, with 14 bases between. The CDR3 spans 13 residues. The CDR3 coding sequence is TGCAGTGCTACAGGGTGGGAGAAAACTGAAGCTTTCTTT. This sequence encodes CSATGWEKTEAFF.